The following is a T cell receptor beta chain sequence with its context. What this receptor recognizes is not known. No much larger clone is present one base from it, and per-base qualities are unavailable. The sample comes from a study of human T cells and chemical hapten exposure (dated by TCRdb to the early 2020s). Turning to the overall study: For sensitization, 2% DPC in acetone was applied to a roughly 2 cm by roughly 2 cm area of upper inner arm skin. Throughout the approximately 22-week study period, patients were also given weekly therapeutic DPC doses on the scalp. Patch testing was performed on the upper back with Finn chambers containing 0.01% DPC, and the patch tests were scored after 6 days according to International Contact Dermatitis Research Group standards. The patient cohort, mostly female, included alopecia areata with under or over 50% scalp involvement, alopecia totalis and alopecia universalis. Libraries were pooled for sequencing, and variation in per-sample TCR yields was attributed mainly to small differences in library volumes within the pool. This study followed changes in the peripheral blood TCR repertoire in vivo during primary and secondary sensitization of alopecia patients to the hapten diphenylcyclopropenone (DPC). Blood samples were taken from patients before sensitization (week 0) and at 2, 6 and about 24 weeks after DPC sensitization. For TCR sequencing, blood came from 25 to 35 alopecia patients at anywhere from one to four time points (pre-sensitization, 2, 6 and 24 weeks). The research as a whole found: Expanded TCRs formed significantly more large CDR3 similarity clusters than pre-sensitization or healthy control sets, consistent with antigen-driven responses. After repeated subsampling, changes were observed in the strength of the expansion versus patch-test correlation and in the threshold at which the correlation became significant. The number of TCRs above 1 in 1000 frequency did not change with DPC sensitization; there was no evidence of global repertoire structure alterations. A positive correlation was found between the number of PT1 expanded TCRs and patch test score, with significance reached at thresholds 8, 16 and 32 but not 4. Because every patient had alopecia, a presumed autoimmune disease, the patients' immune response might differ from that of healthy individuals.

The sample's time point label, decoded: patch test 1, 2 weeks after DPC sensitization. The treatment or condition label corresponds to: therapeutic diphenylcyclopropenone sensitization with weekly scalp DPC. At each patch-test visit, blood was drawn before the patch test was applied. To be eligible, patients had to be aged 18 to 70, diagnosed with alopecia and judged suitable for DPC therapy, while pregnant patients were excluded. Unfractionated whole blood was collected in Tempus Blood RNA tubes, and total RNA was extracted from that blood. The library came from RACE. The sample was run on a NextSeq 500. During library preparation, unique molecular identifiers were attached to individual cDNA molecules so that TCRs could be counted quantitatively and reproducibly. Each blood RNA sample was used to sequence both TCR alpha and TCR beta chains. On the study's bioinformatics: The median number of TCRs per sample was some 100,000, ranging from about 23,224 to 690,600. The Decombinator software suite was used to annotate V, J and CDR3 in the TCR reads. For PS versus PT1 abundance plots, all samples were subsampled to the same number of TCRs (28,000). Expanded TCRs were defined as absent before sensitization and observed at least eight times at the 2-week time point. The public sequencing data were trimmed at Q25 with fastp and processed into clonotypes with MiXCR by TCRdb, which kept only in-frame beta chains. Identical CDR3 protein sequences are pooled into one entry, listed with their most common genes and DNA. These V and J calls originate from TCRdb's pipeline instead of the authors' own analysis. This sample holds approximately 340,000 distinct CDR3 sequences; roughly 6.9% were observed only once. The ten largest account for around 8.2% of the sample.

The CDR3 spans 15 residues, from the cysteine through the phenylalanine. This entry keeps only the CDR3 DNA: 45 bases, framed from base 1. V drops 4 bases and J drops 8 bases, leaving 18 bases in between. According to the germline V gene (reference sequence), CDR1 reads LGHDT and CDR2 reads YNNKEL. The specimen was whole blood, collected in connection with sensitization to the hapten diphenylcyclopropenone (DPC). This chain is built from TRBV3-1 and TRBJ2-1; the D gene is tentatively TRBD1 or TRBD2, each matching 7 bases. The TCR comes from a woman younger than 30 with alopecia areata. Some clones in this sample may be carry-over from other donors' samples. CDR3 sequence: CASSPQGGGGHEQFF. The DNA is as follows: TGTGCCAGCAGCCCGCAGGGGGGAGGGGGCCATGAGCAGTTCTTC.